This T cell receptor beta chain was recovered during a study of blood T cell repertoires in COVID-19. At the level of the study: Samples came from the United States, Italy and Spain, spanning acute and convalescent COVID-19.

Trimming stripped 4 bases from V and 4 bases from J, with 8 bases between. Germline V lookup: CDR1 SGHRS, CDR2 YFSETQ. The CDR3 is 13 amino acids. Per the original data handling: Using reference gene primer amplification, nucleated cell counts were estimated. The table came from immunoSEQ multiplex PCR; TCRdb's copy has only in-frame clones and leaves some out. V, J and clone size derive from that table, while D and trimming were established from the DNA sequence. The sample has 350,000 to 500,000 clones; 85% to 90% are singletons. Patients in Seattle were enrolled during active infection, then followed longitudinally.

What was sequenced was peripheral blood. V gene TRBV5-1 combines with J gene TRBJ1-4, with D hard to call. This clonotype originated in a man between 18 and 29 years old with COVID-19, enrolled during active disease. This chain's CDR3 is CASSHSYNEKLFF. CDR3 sequence (DNA): TGCGCCAGCAGCCACAGCTATAATGAAAAACTGTTTTTT.